This passage covers 15 T cell receptor beta chains from one sample sequenced in a study of blood T cell repertoires in COVID-19. The assay was immunoSEQ multiplex PCR, and TCRdb's table has in-frame clones only and misses some. The table lists more than 25,000 clones, over 70% of them singletons. Material for sequencing was peripheral blood. These receptors came from a man aged 50 or older with active or convalescent COVID-19.

The chain joins TRBV4-1 to TRBJ2-1; 7 nucleotides agree with TRBD2. Unmatched junction bases numbered 4, after V lost 4 bases and J lost 1 base. CDR3 length: 15 residues. In germline, CDR1 is MGHRA, CDR2 YSYEKL. The CDR3 DNA follows: TGCGCCAGCAGCCCTGCAGCGGGATCCTACAATGAGCAGTTCTTC. Protein sequence: CASSPAAGSYNEQFF.

This clone was counted a few times. V and J are TRBV6-4 and TRBJ2-2, with 11 bases lining up with TRBD1. Germline values: CDR1 MRHNA, CDR2 SNTAGT. This CDR3 has 15 residues. V gave up 6 bases and J gave up 3 bases; unmatched junction bases: 3. The CDR3 region is CASSGQGAHTGELFF. CDR3 bases: TGTGCCAGCAGCGGACAGGGGGCCCACACCGGGGAGCTGTTTTTT.

The chain combines TRBV7-4 with TRBJ2-3; D gene ambiguous. This CDR3 has 16 residues. Germline CDR1 SGHVT, CDR2 SQSDAQ. Trimming stripped 1 base from V and 4 bases from J, with 15 bases between. CDR3 DNA: TGTGCCAGCAGCTTAGAATTCCTAGTTGTTCCAGATACGCAGTATTTT. Protein: CASSLEFLVVPDTQYF.

This clone has only a few counts. V gene TRBV18 combines with J gene TRBJ2-1, with 8 positions matching TRBD1. CDR3 size: 17 residues. Germline values: CDR1 KGHSH, CDR2 LQKENI. V shed 3 bases and J 2 bases; nucleotides not matched to a gene: 9. CDR3 region: CASSPPTGEDAYNEQFF. CDR3 in DNA: TGTGCCAGCTCACCGCCGACAGGGGAGGATGCCTACAATGAGCAGTTCTTC.

This clone was counted only a few times. The chain has TRBV2 and TRBJ2-2; TRBD2 matches at 13 bases. This CDR3 is 16 amino acids long. J lost 3 bases, V lost 5 bases, and 3 bases had no gene match. In germline, CDR1 is SNHLY, CDR2 FYNNEI. CDR3 sequence reads: CASSRTSGSYTGELFF. The CDR3 DNA reads TGTGCCAGCAGTCGGACTAGCGGGAGTTACACCGGGGAGCTGTTTTTT.

The J gene is TRBJ1-4, the V gene TRBV5-1; D unresolved. Per germline, CDR1 SGHRS and CDR2 YFSETQ. There are 16 residues in the CDR3. V lost 4 bases and J 0 bases, leaving 13 bases between the germline ends. CDR3 DNA sequence: TGCGCCAGCAGCCTCGACAATGATGCAACTAATGAAAAACTGTTTTTT. Translated, it gives CASSLDNDATNEKLFF.

The rearrangement uses TRBV28 and TRBJ2-7; D remains ambiguous. CDR1 is MDHEN, CDR2 SYDVKM, per germline. This CDR3 is 12 amino acids long. V was clipped by 10 bases and J by 1 base, with 11 bases between them. CDR3: CATLTPSYEQYF. DNA for the CDR3: TGTGCCACTTTAACACCTTCCTACGAGCAGTACTTC. The whole variable domain, filled in from reference TRBV28 and TRBJ2-7, reads DVKVTQSSRYLVKRTGEKVFLECVQDMDHENMFWYRQDPGLGLRLIYFSYDVKMKEKGDIPEGYSVSREKKERFSLILESASTNQTSMYLCATLTPSYEQYFGPGTRLTVT.

The chain combines TRBV10-2 with TRBJ1-4, with 9 bases matching TRBD1. V shed 5 bases, J shed 8 bases, and the junction held 6 bases outside the gene matches. The CDR3 sequence is 14 residues long. The V gene's germline CDR1 is WSHSY and CDR2 SAAADI. The CDR3 here is CASSSGTGLEKLFF. In nucleotides, the CDR3 is TGCGCCAGCAGTTCCGGGACAGGGTTAGAAAAACTGTTTTTT.

This chain connects TRBV30 to TRBJ1-1; tentatively, D is TRBD1 (5 bases). The CDR3 length is 13 residues. Germline values: CDR1 GTSNPN, CDR2 SVGIG (reference sequence). V lost 3 bases, J lost 2 bases, and 10 bases lay in between. The CDR3 is CAWRRTLNTEAFF. The CDR3 DNA follows: TGTGCCTGGAGGAGGACACTAAACACTGAAGCTTTCTTT.

This clone was observed a handful of times. J is TRBJ1-1 and V is TRBV28; D is possibly TRBD1 (6 bases). The CDR3 has 14 residues. From germline, CDR1 is MDHEN and CDR2 SYDVKM. Trimming cost V 2 bases and J 4 bases, with 11 bases left between them. CDR3 nucleotides: TGTGCCAGCAGTTTAGCAGGGGCCGGCACTGAAGCTTTCTTT. Translating it yields CASSLAGAGTEAFF.

The chain recombines TRBV6-5 with TRBJ2-7; 8 positions match TRBD1. CDR3 size: 12 residues. J gave up 5 bases and V 5 bases, and 2 bases lay outside the gene matches. Germline V gene sequence: CDR1 MNHEY, CDR2 SVGAGI. This CDR3 is CASSRQGNEQYF. The CDR3 bases are TGTGCCAGCAGTCGACAGGGGAACGAGCAGTACTTC.

V and J are TRBV6-5 and TRBJ2-5; D gene ambiguous. There are 13 residues in the CDR3. Germline V gene lookup returns CDR1 MNHEY and CDR2 SVGAGI. Trimming took 5 bases from V and 5 from J, leaving 12 bases between them. The CDR3 here is CASSKTLQETQYF. The CDR3 DNA sequence: TGTGCCAGCAGTAAGACTTTGCAGGAGACCCAGTACTTC.

This chain links TRBV5-1 with TRBJ2-2, with 7 bases matching TRBD2. After removal of 4 bases from V and 1 base from J, the junction contained 16 bases not matched to a gene. The CDR3 loop spans 19 amino acids. Looked up from germline, CDR1 is SGHRS and CDR2 is YFSETQ. The CDR3 nucleotides are TGCGCCAGCAGCGACCCGGCCGGGGCTAGCGGAGAGAACACCGGGGAGCTGTTTTTT. Encoded protein: CASSDPAGASGENTGELFF. The variable domain in full, with the rest retrieved from reference TRBV5-1 and TRBJ2-2, is KAGVTQTPRYLIKTRGQQVTLSCSPISGHRSVSWYQQTPGQGLQFLFEYFSETQRNKGNFPGRFSGRQFSNSRSEMNVSTLELGDSALYLCASSDPAGASGENTGELFFGEGSRLTVL.

This chain uses TRBV6-2 or TRBV6-3 with TRBJ2-1; TRBD2 matches at 7 bases. The CDR3 runs 18 residues. V dropped 0 bases and J dropped 8; count of bases not matched to a gene: 16. CDR1 and CDR2 from the germline V gene are MNHEY and SVGEGT. CDR3 region: CASSYSTSRGRARDEQFF. The CDR3 DNA is TGTGCCAGCAGTTACTCGACGTCCCGTGGGAGGGCCAGGGATGAGCAGTTCTTC.

CDR3 bases: TGTGCCAGCAGCCGGGACAGTCCCTACGAGCAGTACTTC. It yields the protein CASSRDSPYEQYF. This rearrangement joins TRBV9 to TRBJ2-7; 7 bases align to TRBD1. Germline CDR1 and CDR2: SGDLS and YYNGEE. J was trimmed by 2 bases and V by 4 bases; bases with no gene match: 3. The CDR3 contains 13 residues. Looking up the rest from reference TRBV9 and TRBJ2-7 gives the full variable domain: DSGVTQTPKHLITATGQRVTLRCSPRSGDLSVYWYQQSLDQGLQFLIQYYNGEERAKGNILERFSAQQFPDLHSELNLSSLELGDSALYFCASSRDSPYEQYFGPGTRLTVT.